This is a list of T cell receptor beta chains from one sample in a study of T cell responses to AZD1222 COVID-19 vaccine. TCRdb keeps only in-frame clones here, not all; method: immunoSEQ multiplex PCR. The data show over 75,000 clones, 70% to 90% seen once. The sequenced sample was peripheral blood, obtained 28 days after the second AZD1222 dose. The receptors here all came from an adult who received the AZD1222 COVID-19 vaccine. CDR3s leave out the opening cysteine and the closing phenylalanine or tryptophan. D genes are given only for firm matches. Clone size is given for some rows only: seen once, a few or many times, or a class if the clone is expanded.

d_call	v_call	clone_size	j_call	cdr3_aa
.	TRBV4-1	once	TRBJ1-3	ASSQGDAAGNTIY
.	TRBV7-6	.	TRBJ2-6	ASSSPPTGWGSGANVLT
TRBD1	TRBV5-1	.	TRBJ2-1	ASSLPGQGGNEQF
.	TRBV5-5	.	TRBJ2-7	ASSLANPQPREQY
.	TRBV5-6	.	TRBJ1-5	ASSLDGAFNQPQH
.	TRBV5-1	.	TRBJ1-1	ASTLDRRGEAF
.	TRBV5-1	.	TRBJ1-1	ASSFKGDTEAF
.	TRBV11-2	.	TRBJ1-1	ASTRLGGTEAF
.	TRBV7-2	.	TRBJ1-4	ASSLMAPPGEKLF
.	TRBV6-5	.	TRBJ1-1	ASSYGVLGNTEAF
TRBD1	TRBV5-1	.	TRBJ2-2	ASSLGQITGELF
TRBD1	TRBV30	.	TRBJ1-5	AWSVGTGNQPQH
.	TRBV28	once	TRBJ1-4	ASSPATNEKLF
TRBD2	TRBV4-2	.	TRBJ2-3	ASSQDWGTSGSSTDTQY
TRBD1	TRBV24-1	.	TRBJ2-4	ATSDARQGRKNIQY
.	TRBV7-2	.	TRBJ1-2	ASSLGRGTVYGYT
.	TRBV30	.	TRBJ2-3	AADLYSTDTQY
.	TRBV6-5	once	TRBJ1-2	ASSYSLDQAYGYT
TRBD2	TRBV10-3	.	TRBJ2-1	AISAWGGGEQF
.	TRBV20-1	.	TRBJ2-7	SARQGNEQY
.	TRBV5-1	.	TRBJ1-3	ASSEGSLDGNTIY
.	TRBV18	.	TRBJ2-3	ASSPLTGGLPDTQY
.	TRBV29-1	.	TRBJ2-3	SVGAGYTTDTQY
.	TRBV7-8	.	TRBJ1-5	ASSPSGGASNQPQH
TRBD2	TRBV7-9	.	TRBJ2-7	ASSFQRGGYEQY
TRBD1	TRBV4-3	.	TRBJ1-3	ASSRYGQGTSGNTIY
.	TRBV10-3	.	TRBJ2-7	AISVGRGSYEQY
.	TRBV29-1	.	TRBJ1-2	SVGPVYGYT
.	TRBV19	.	TRBJ1-5	ASSWTSSNQPQH
TRBD2	TRBV7-2	.	TRBJ2-3	ASSLWASGGRRSTDTQY
.	TRBV2	.	TRBJ1-2	ASRDDRSWNYGYT
.	TRBV7-2	.	TRBJ1-1	ASSLGAFLGAVNTEAF
TRBD1	TRBV7-2	.	TRBJ1-2	ASSLGGTGSHYGYT
.	TRBV6-6	.	TRBJ2-1	ASSYSISNPYNEQF
.	TRBV9	.	TRBJ1-4	ASSPGPPRSEKLF